This T cell receptor (beta chain) derives from a study of blood T cell repertoires in COVID-19. Study-level background: Spain, Italy and the United States supplied samples that represented acute and convalescent COVID-19.

In the authors' methods: Reference gene primers were amplified, and this amplification served to estimate nucleated cell counts. The assay was immunoSEQ multiplex PCR, and TCRdb's table has in-frame clones only and misses some. Clone size and V and J calls were adopted from that table, with D and trimming inferred from the DNA. The profile shows under 200,000 clones, around 83% of them singletons. Looked up from germline, CDR1 is LNHDA and CDR2 is SQIVND (reference sequence). The ends lost 7 bases at V and 4 bases at J; junction bases unmatched: 7. This CDR3 spans 15 amino acids. The clonotype comes from a woman at least 80 years old in a cohort sampled during active or convalescent COVID-19. The source material was peripheral blood. This rearrangement joins TRBV19 to TRBJ2-2, with 9 positions matching TRBD2. CDR3 sequence (DNA): TGTGCCAGTACCCAGGGTAGCGGGAGCACCGGGGAGCTGTTTTTT. Its translation: CASTQGSGSTGELFF.